The clone carrying this T cell receptor beta chain was recorded only once. Its specificity is unknown. This entry belongs to a study of graft-versus-host responses after intestinal transplantation. Study as a whole: Recipients across the board were started on anti-thymocyte globulin induction, then kept on tacrolimus and steroids for around three years.

The repertoire was sequenced with immunoSEQ multiplex PCR; TCRdb's copy has only in-frame clones and lacks some. Among just under 85,000 clones listed, around 93% were seen once. Findings and limits, study-wide: In recipient marrow, GvH clones were found, and some appeared first in ileum or blood. Within the allografts of patients who had graft-donor T cell macrochimerism, graft-versus-host to host-versus-graft clonal ratios were high. GvH clone levels peaked in circulation, and this peak was associated with early post-transplant HvG declines.

The source of this sequence is a human donor who was the organ donor for an intestinal transplant. The specimen was unstimulated CD8+ T cells sorted from spleen or lymph node cells, collected before transplant.

As DNA, the CDR3 is TGCGCCAGCAGCTTGGCCGATCGGGACAGCGATTCACCCCTCCACTTT. This gives the protein CASSLADRDSDSPLHF. This chain connects TRBV5-1 to TRBJ1-6; the match to TRBD1 covers 7 bases. Germline lookup yields CDR1 SGHRS and CDR2 YFSETQ. This CDR3 is built from 16 residues. The V gene end was trimmed by 0 bases and the J gene end by 8 bases; junction bases not matched to a gene: 8.